These T cell receptor beta chains were read from a single sample in a study of sequential checkpoint blockade in melanoma. Repertoires were generated with immunoSEQ multiplex PCR, while TCRdb's copy carries only in-frame clones and drops some. The sample consists of some 7,000 clones, around 20% of them appearing once. Sequencing used tumor tissue (inferred from file names), obtained from a patient given nivolumab and ipilimumab in sequence. The receptors originated from a human donor with melanoma. Each CDR3 is given with its conserved first and last residue. D genes are given only for firm matches. Expanded clones are given a class, and other clones once, few, many or no size at all.

size | J | length | V | D | DNA | CDR3
few | TRBJ2-2 | 13 | TRBV28 | - | TGTGCCAGCAGTTTGACGAACACCGGGGAGCTGTTTTTT | CASSLTNTGELFF
few | TRBJ2-3 | 13 | TRBV23-1 | TRBD2 | TGCGCCAGCAGTCTCGGGAGGGGAGATACGCAGTATTTT | CASSLGRGDTQYF
few | TRBJ2-3 | 16 | TRBV6-8 | TRBD2 | TGTGCCAGCAGTTACTCGGGGCGGGAGGGGCGTAATACGCAGTATTTT | CASSYSGREGRNTQYF
- | TRBJ2-3 | 14 | TRBV29-1 | - | TGCAGCGTTATACAGGGAGGCGGCACAGATACGCAGTATTTT | CSVIQGGGTDTQYF
- | TRBJ1-2 | 12 | TRBV30 | - | TGTGCCTGGAGGGACGCTCAATTTGGCTACACCTTC | CAWRDAQFGYTF
- | TRBJ1-1 | 13 | TRBV16 | - | TGTGCCAGCCGTCCCTCCGCGAACACTGAAGCTTTCTTT | CASRPSANTEAFF
many | TRBJ2-3 | 16 | TRBV9 | - | TGTGCCAGCAGTTCCACAACGGGGAGAGACACAGATACGCAGTATTTT | CASSSTTGRDTDTQYF
few | TRBJ1-2 | 13 | TRBV29-1 | - | TGCAGCGTTGGGTCGGGGGTTAACTATGGCTACACCTTC | CSVGSGVNYGYTF
- | TRBJ1-2 | 16 | TRBV25-1 | - | TGTGCCAGCAGTGAGGGTATAGGGGGGCGAGACTATGGCTACACCTTC | CASSEGIGGRDYGYTF
few | TRBJ2-3 | 16 | TRBV9 | TRBD2 | TGTGCCAGCAGCGAGGGACTAGCGTTTGGGGGGGATACGCAGTATTTT | CASSEGLAFGGDTQYF
- | TRBJ2-3 | 16 | TRBV29-1 | - | TGCAGCGTTGAAAATAGATGGTCGCTCAGCACAGATACGCAGTATTTT | CSVENRWSLSTDTQYF
- | TRBJ2-6 | 16 | TRBV18 | - | TGTGCCAGCTCACTACCGGGAGCGGGCGATGTAGCCGTCCTGACTTTC | CASSLPGAGDVAVLTF
- | TRBJ1-4 | 14 | TRBV25-1 | - | TGTGCCAGCAGTGAACCAGGTCTAAATGAAAAACTGTTTTTT | CASSEPGLNEKLFF
medium-sized | TRBJ1-2 | 16 | TRBV6-8 | TRBD1 | TGTGCCAGCAGGGCTGGTGGCAACAGGGGATGGGGTGGCTACACCTTC | CASRAGGNRGWGGYTF
- | TRBJ2-1 | 13 | TRBV9 | - | TGTGCCAGCAGCGCCCCCCAGGACAATGAGCAGTTCTTC | CASSAPQDNEQFF
- | TRBJ1-1 | 15 | TRBV6-8 | - | TGTGCCATCAGTGTGGGGGAAAGAATGAACACTGAAGCTTTCTTT | CAISVGERMNTEAFF
few | TRBJ1-5 | 15 | TRBV2 | - | TGTGCCAGCCGGGGACGGGAAAATAGCAATCAGCCCCAGCATTTT | CASRGRENSNQPQHF
- | TRBJ2-1 | 12 | TRBV6-8 | - | TGTGCCAGCAGTTCGATGGACAATGAGCAGTTCTTC | CASSSMDNEQFF
- | TRBJ2-5 | 14 | TRBV10-2 | - | TGCGCCAGCAGTGCGGTTCCGCAGGGAGAGACCCAGTACTTC | CASSAVPQGETQYF
- | TRBJ2-5 | 17 | TRBV5-1 | TRBD2 | TGCGCCAGCAGCTCAACAAGACTAGCGTCGCGCCAAGAGACCCAGTACTTC | CASSSTRLASRQETQYF
few | TRBJ1-3 | 17 | TRBV4-1 | - | TGCGCCAGCAGCCAAGCCCTTACAGGGCCTTCTGGAAACACCATATATTTT | CASSQALTGPSGNTIYF
many | TRBJ1-1 | 14 | TRBV11-3 | TRBD1 | TGTGCCAGCAGCTTGGTGACAGGGGGCACTGAAGCTTTCTTT | CASSLVTGGTEAFF
- | TRBJ2-3 | 13 | TRBV6-8 | - | TGTGCCAGCAGTTACTCGACTCTAGATACGCAGTATTTT | CASSYSTLDTQYF
- | TRBJ1-1 | 14 | TRBV6-8 | - | TGTGCCAGCAGTGCTGGGGTGATGAACACTGAAGCTTTCTTT | CASSAGVMNTEAFF